The 2 T cell receptor beta chains reported below all come from one sample, sequenced in a study of cytomegalovirus exposure and HLA in healthy donors. Primers included in the PCR were 60 Vbeta and 13 Jbeta primers. The repertoire was sequenced with immunoSEQ multiplex PCR; TCRdb's copy has only in-frame clones and lacks some. The repertoire holds about 180,000 clones, with about three quarters as singletons. Input material: PBMCs. The receptor source for this set is a man aged 18 to 30 in good health and CMV-seronegative.

The J gene is TRBJ2-7, the V gene TRBV9, with TRBD2 matching 7 bases. With V trimmed by 0 bases and J by 5 bases, 14 bases remained unmatched. Germline V gene lookup returns CDR1 SGDLS and CDR2 YYNGEE. The CDR3 runs to 17 residues. In nucleotides, the CDR3 is TGTGCCAGCAGCGTAGCCCCGGTTGGGCAGCGGGGTGACGAGCAGTACTTC. This translates into CASSVAPVGQRGDEQYF.

This CDR3 is CAWSVDSYSNQPQHF. CDR3 DNA sequence: TGTGCCTGGAGCGTTGACAGTTATAGCAATCAGCCCCAGCATTTT. This chain joins TRBV30 and TRBJ1-5; the D gene is possibly TRBD1 (5 bases). CDR1 and CDR2 (germline): GTSNPN, SVGIG (reference sequence). The CDR3 is made up of 15 amino acids. With 3 bases removed from V and 0 bases from J, the gap between germline ends came to 12 bases.